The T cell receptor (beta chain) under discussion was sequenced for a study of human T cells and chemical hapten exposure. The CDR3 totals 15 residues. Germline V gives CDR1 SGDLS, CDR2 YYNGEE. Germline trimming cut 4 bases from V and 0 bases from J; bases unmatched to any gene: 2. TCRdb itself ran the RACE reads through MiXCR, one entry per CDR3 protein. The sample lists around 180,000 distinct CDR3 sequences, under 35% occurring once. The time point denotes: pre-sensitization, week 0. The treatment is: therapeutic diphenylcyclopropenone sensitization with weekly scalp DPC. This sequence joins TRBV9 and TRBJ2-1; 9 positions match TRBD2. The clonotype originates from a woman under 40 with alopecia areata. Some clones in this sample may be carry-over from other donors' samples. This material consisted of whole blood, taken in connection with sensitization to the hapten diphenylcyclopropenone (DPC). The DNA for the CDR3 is TGTGCCAGCAGCTCTAGCGGGAACTCCTACAATGAGCAGTTCTTC. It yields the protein CASSSSGNSYNEQFF.